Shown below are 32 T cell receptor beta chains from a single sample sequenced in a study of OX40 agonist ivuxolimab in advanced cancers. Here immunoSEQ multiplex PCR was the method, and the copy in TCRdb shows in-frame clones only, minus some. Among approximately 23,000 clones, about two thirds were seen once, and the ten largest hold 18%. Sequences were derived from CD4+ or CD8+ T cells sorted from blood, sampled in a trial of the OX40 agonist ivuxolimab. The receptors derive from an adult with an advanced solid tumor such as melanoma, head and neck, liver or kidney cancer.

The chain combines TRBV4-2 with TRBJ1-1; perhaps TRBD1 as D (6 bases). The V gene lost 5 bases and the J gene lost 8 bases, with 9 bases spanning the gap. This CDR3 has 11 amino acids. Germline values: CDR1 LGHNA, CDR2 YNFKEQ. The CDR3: CASSIGQEAFF. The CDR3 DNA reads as TGTGCCAGCAGCATAGGACAGGAAGCTTTCTTT.

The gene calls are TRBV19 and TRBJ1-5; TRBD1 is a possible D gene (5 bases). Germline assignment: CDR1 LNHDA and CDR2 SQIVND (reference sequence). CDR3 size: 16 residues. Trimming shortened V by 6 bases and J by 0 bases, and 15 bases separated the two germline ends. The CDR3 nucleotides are TGTGCCAGTAGGTTGTCACTGGGACCTAGCAATCAGCCCCAGCATTTT. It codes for CASRLSLGPSNQPQHF.

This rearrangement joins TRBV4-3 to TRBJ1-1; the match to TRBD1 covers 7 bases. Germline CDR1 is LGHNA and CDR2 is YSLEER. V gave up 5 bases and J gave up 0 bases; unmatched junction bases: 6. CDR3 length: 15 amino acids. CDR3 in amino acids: CASSAHRGMNTEAFF. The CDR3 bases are TGCGCCAGCAGCGCCCACAGGGGCATGAACACTGAAGCTTTCTTT.

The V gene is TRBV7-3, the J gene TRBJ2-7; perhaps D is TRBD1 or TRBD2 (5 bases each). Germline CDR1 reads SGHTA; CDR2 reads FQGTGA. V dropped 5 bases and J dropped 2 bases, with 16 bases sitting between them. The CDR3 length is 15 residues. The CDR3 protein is CASSPTGTGTYEQYF. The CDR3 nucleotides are TGTGCCAGCAGCCCCACCGGGACGGGGACCTACGAGCAGTACTTC.

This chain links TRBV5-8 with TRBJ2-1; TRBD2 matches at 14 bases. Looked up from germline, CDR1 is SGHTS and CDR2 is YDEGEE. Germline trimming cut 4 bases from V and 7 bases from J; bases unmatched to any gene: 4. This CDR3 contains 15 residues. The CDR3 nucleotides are TGTGCCAGCAGCCGACTAGCGGGGGGGCATAATGAGCAGTTCTTC. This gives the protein CASSRLAGGHNEQFF.

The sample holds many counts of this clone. The chain's CDR3 is CASSGRDRGRFETQYF. The CDR3 DNA sequence: TGTGCCAGCAGCGGCCGGGACAGGGGGCGATTCGAGACCCAGTACTTC. This chain uses TRBV28 with TRBJ2-5; TRBD1 matches at 12 bases. Germline loops: CDR1 MDHEN, CDR2 SYDVKM. J lost 5 bases, V lost 6 bases, and 10 bases had no gene match. This CDR3 is built from 16 residues.

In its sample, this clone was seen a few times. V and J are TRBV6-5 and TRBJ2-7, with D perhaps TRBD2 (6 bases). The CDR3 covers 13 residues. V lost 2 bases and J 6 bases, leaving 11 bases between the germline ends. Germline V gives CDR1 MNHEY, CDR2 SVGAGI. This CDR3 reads CASSYLGLGEQYF. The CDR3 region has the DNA TGTGCCAGCAGTTACCTGGGACTGGGCGAGCAGTACTTC.

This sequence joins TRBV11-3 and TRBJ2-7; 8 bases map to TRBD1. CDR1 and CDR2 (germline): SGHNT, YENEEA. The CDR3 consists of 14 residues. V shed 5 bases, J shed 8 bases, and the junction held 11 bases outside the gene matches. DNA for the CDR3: TGTGCCAGCAGCCTAACCCGGACAGGGAACCAGCAGTACTTC. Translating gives CASSLTRTGNQQYF.

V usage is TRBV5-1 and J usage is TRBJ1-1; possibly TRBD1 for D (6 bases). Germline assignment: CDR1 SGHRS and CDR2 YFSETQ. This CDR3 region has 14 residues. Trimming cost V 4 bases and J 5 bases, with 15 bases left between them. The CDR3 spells CASSPLQGTTEAFF. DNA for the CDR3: TGCGCCAGCAGCCCTTTACAGGGAACTACTGAAGCTTTCTTT. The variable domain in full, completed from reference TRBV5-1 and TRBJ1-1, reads KAGVTQTPRYLIKTRGQQVTLSCSPISGHRSVSWYQQTPGQGLQFLFEYFSETQRNKGNFPGRFSGRQFSNSRSEMNVSTLELGDSALYLCASSPLQGTTEAFFGQGTRLTVV.

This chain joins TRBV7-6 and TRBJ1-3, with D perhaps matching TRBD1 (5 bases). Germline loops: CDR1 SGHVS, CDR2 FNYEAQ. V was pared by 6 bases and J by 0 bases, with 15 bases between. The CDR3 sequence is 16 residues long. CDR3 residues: CASSPADSVSGNTIYF. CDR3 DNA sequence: TGTGCCAGCAGTCCGGCCGACAGCGTCTCTGGAAACACCATATATTTT.

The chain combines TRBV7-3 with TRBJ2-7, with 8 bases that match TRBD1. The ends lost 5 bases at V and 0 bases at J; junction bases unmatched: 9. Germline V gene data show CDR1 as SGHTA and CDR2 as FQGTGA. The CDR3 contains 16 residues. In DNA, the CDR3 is TGTGCCAGCAGCCAAGGGGTGGGGACAGGCTCCTACGAGCAGTACTTC. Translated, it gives CASSQGVGTGSYEQYF.

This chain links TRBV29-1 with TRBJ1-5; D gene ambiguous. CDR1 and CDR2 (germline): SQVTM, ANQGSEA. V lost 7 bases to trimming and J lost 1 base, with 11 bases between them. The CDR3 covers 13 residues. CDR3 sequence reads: CSGPETSNQPQHF. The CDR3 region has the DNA TGCAGCGGCCCCGAGACCAGCAATCAGCCCCAGCATTTT.

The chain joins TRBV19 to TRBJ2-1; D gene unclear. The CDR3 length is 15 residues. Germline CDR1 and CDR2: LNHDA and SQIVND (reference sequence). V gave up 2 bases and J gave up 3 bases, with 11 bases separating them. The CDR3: CASSIWGSGYNEQFF. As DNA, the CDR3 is TGTGCCAGTAGTATATGGGGATCTGGCTACAATGAGCAGTTCTTC.

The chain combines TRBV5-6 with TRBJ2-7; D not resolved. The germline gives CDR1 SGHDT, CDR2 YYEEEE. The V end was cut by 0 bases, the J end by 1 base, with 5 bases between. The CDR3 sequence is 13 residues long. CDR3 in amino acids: CASSLARSYEQYF. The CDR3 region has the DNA TGTGCCAGCAGCTTGGCCAGATCCTACGAGCAGTACTTC.

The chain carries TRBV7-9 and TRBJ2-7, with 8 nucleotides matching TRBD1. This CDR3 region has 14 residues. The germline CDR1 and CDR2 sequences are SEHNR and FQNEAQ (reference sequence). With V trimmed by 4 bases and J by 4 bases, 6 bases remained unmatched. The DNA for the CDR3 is TGTGCCAGCAGCTCGGACAGGGTGTCGTACGAGCAGTACTTC. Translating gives CASSSDRVSYEQYF.

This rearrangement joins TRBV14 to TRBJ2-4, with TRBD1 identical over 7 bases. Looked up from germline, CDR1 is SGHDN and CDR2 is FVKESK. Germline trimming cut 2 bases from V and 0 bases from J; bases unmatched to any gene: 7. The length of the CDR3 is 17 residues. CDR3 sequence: CASSQRTGLLAKNIQYF. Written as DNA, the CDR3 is TGTGCCAGCAGCCAAAGGACAGGCTTACTAGCCAAAAACATTCAGTACTTC.

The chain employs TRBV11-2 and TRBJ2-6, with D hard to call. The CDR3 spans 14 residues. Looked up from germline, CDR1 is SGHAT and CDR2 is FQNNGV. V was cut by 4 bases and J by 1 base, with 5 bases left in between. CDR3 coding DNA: TGTGCCAGCAGCTCGGGTTCTGGGGCCAACGTCCTGACTTTC. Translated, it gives CASSSGSGANVLTF.

The CDR3 spells CASSRGGMTGANVLTF. CDR3 bases: TGTGCCAGCAGTCGGGGGGGGATGACTGGGGCCAACGTCCTGACTTTC. V usage is TRBV6-4 and J usage is TRBJ2-6; 8 bases line up with TRBD2. Germline V gives CDR1 MRHNA, CDR2 SNTAGT. CDR3 length: 16 amino acids. V dropped 5 bases and J dropped 2; count of bases not matched to a gene: 5.

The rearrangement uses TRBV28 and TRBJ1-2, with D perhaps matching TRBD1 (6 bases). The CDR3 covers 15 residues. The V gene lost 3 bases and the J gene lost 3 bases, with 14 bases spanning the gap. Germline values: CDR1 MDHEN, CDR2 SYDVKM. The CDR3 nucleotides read TGTGCCAGCAGTTTCCCCCGGGGGGCCGACTATGGCTACACCTTC. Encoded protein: CASSFPRGADYGYTF.

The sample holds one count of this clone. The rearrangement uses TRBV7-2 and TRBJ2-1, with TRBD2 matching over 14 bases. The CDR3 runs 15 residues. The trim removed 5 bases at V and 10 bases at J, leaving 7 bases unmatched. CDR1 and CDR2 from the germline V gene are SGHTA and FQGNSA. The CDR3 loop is CASSRRLAGGHEQFF. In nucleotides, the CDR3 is TGTGCCAGCAGCCGCAGACTAGCGGGGGGGCACGAGCAGTTCTTC. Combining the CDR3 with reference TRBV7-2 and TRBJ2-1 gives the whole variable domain GAGVSQSPSNKVTEKGKDVELRCDPISGHTALYWYRQSLGQGLEFLIYFQGNSAPDKSGLPSDRFSAERTGGSVSTLTIQRTQQEDSAVYLCASSRRLAGGHEQFFGPGTRLTVL.

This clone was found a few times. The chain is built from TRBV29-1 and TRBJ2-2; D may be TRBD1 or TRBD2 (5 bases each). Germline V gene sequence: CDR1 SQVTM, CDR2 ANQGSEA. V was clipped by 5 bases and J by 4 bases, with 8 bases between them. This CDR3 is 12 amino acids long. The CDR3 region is CSVSGGTGELFF. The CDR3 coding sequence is TGCAGCGTTTCTGGGGGCACCGGGGAGCTGTTTTTT.

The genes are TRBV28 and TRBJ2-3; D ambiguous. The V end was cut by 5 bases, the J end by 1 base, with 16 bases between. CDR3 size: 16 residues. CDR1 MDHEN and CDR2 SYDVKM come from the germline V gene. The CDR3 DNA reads TGTGCCAGCAGTAACCCAGGACGAGAGGGCACAGATACGCAGTATTTT. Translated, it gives CASSNPGREGTDTQYF.

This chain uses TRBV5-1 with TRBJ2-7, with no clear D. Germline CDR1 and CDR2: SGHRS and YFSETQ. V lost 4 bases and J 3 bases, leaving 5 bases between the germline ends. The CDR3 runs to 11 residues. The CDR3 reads CASSPDYEQYF. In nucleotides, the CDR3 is TGCGCCAGCAGCCCCGACTACGAGCAGTACTTC.

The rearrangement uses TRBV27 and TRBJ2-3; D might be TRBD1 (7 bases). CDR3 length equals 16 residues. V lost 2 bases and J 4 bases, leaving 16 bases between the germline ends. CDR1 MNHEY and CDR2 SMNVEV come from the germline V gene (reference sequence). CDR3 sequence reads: CASSLLSGGPPDTQYF. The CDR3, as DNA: TGTGCCAGCAGTTTACTGTCAGGGGGGCCCCCAGATACGCAGTATTTT.

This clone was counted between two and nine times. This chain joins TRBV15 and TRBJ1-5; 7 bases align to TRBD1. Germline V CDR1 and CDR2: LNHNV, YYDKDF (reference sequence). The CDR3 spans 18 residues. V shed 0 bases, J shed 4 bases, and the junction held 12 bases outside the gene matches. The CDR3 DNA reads TGTGCCACCAGCAGAGATTCGAATACAGGGGATAGTAATCAGCCCCAGCATTTT. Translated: CATSRDSNTGDSNQPQHF.

The CDR3 bases are TGTGCCTGGAGTGCGACCCAAACATACAATCAGCCCCAGCATTTT. It yields the protein CAWSATQTYNQPQHF. The chain couples TRBV30 to TRBJ1-5; D gene unclear. The CDR3 length is 15 residues. The germline CDR1 and CDR2 sequences are GTSNPN and SVGIG (reference sequence). Deletions cut 1 base from V and 3 bases from J, with 13 bases between.

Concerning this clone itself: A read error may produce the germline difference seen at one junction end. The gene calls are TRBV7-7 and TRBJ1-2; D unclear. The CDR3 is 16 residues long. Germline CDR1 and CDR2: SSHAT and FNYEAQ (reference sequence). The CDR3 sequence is CASSLSARPQENGYTF. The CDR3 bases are TGTGCTAGCAGCTTATCAGCGCGTCCCCAGGAGAATGGCTACACCTTC.

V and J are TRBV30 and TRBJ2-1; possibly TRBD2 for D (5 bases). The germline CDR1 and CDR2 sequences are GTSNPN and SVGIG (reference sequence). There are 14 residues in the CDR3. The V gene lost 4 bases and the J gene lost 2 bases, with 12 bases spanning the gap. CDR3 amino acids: CAWKWTEPYNEQFF. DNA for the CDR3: TGTGCCTGGAAATGGACTGAGCCCTACAATGAGCAGTTCTTC.

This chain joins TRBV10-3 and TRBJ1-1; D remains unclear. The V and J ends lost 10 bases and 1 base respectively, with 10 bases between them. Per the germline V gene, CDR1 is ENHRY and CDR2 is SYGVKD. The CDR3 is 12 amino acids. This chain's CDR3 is CATYGENTEAFF. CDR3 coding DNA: TGTGCCACTTACGGGGAGAACACTGAAGCTTTCTTT.

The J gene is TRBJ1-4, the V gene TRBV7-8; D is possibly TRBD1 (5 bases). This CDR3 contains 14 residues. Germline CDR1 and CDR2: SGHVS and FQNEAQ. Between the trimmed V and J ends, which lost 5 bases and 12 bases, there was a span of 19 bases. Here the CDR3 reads CASSVTGDSGELFF. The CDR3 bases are TGTGCCAGCAGCGTAACAGGTGATTCTGGAGAACTGTTTTTT. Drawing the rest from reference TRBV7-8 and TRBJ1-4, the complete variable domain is GAGVSQSPRYKVAKRGQDVALRCDPISGHVSLFWYQQALGQGPEFLTYFQNEAQLDKSGLPSDRFFAERPEGSVSTLKIQRTQQEDSAVYLCASSVTGDSGELFFGSGTQLSVL.

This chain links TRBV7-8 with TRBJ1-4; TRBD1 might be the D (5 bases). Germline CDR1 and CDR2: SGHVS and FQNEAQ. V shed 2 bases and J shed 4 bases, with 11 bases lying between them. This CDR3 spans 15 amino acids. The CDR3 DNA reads TGTGCCAGCAGCTTAATGCGGGGGGTTAATGAAAAACTGTTTTTT. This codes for CASSLMRGVNEKLFF.

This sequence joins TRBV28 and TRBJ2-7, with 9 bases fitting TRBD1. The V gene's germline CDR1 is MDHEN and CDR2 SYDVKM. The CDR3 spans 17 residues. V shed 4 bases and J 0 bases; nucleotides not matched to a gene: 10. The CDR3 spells CASSWDREGQSSYEQYF. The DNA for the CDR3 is TGTGCCAGCAGTTGGGACAGGGAAGGACAGAGCTCCTACGAGCAGTACTTC.